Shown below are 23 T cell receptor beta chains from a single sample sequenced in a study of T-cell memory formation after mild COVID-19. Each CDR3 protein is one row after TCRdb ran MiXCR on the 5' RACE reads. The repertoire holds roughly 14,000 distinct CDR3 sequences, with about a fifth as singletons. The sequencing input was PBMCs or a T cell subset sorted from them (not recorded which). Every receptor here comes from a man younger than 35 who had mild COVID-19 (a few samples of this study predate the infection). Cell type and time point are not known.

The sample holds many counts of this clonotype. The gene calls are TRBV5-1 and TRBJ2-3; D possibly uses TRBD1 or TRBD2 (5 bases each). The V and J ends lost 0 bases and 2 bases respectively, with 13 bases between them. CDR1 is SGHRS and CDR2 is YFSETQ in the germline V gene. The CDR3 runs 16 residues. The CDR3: CASSLATGRLTDTQYF. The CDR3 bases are TGCGCCAGCAGCTTGGCCACGGGGCGTCTCACAGATACGCAGTATTTT.

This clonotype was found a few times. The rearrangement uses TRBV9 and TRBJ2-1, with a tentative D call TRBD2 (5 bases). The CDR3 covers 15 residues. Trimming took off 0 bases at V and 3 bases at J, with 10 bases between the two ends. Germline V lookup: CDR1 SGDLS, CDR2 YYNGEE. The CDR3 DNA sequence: TGTGCCAGCAGCGTAGAACTTGGACTCTACAATGAGCAGTTCTTC. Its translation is CASSVELGLYNEQFF.

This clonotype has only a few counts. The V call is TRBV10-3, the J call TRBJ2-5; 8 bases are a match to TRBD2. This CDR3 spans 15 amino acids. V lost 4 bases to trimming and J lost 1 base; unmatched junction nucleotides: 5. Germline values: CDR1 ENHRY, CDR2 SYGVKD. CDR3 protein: CAISAGGLVQETQYF. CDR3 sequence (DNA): TGTGCCATCAGTGCGGGGGGACTAGTCCAAGAGACCCAGTACTTC.

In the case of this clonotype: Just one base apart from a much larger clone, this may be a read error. The CDR3: CASSEPYAGPCGYTF. As DNA, the CDR3 is TGTGCCAGCAGTGAACCCTACGCAGGCCCCTGTGGCTACACCTTC. This chain uses TRBV25-1 with TRBJ1-2; D call uncertain. Trimming took off 2 bases at V and 7 bases at J, with 17 bases between the two ends. CDR3 size: 15 residues. In germline, CDR1 is MGHDK, CDR2 SYGVNS.

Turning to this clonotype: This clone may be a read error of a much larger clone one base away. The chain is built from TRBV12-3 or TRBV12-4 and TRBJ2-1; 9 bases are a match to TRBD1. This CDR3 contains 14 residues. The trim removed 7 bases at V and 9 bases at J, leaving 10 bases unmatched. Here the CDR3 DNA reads TGTGCCAGCACCTTCCGGGACAGGGTCTTTGAGCAGTTCTTC. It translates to CASTFRDRVFEQFF.

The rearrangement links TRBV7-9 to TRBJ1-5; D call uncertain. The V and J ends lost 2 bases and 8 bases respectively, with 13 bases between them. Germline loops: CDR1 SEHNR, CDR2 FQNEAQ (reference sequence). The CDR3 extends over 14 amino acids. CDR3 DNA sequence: TGTGCCAGCAGCTTAACGTCCGAACGAGAGCCCCAGCATTTT. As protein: CASSLTSEREPQHF.

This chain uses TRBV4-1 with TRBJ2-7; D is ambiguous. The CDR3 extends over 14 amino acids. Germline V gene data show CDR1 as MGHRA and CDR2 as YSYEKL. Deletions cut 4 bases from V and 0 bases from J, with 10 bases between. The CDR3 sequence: CASSLAKSSYEQYF. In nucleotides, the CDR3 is TGCGCCAGCAGCCTCGCGAAAAGCTCCTACGAGCAGTACTTC.

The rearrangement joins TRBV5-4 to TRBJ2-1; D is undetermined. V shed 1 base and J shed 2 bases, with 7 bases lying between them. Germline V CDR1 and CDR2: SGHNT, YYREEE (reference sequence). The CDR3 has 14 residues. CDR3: CASSLFTAYNEQFF. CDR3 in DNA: TGTGCCAGCAGCTTGTTTACAGCCTACAATGAGCAGTTCTTC.

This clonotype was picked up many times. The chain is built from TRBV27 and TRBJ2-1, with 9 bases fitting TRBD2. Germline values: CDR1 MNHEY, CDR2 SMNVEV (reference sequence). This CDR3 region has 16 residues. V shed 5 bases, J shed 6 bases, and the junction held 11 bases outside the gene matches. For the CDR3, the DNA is TGTGCCAGCAGTACCATGGCGGGGGGGCCCCCCAATGAGCAGTTCTTC. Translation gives CASSTMAGGPPNEQFF.

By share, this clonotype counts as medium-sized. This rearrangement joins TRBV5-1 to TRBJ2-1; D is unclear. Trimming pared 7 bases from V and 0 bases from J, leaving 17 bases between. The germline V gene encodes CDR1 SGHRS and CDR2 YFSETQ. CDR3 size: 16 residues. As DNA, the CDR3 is TGCGCCAGCCGCTCCACCCGAACCTTCTCCTACAATGAGCAGTTCTTC. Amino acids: CASRSTRTFSYNEQFF.

The CDR3 sequence: CASSLGQAAREQYF. In nucleotides, the CDR3 is TGTGCCAGCAGCTTGGGACAGGCTGCCAGGGAGCAGTACTTC. V is TRBV7-9 and J is TRBJ2-7, with 8 positions matching TRBD1. With 3 bases clipped from V and 7 bases from J, the junction kept 8 bases outside the gene matches. Germline-derived CDR1 and CDR2 are SEHNR and FQNEAQ (reference sequence). The CDR3 sequence is 14 residues long.

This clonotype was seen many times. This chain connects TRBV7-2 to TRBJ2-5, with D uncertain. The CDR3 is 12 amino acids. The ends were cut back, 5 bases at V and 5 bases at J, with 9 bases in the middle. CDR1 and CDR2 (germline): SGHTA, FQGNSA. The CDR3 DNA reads TGTGCCAGCAGCCCCTCACTGGAGACCCAGTACTTC. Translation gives CASSPSLETQYF.

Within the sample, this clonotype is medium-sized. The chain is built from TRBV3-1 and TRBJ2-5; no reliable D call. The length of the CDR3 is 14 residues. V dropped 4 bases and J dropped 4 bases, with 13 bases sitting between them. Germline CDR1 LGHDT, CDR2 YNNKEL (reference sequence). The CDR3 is CASSPPNGPETQYF. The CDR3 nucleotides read TGTGCCAGCAGCCCACCGAATGGACCAGAGACCCAGTACTTC.

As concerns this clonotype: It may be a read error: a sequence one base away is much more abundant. CDR3 protein: CASDNLYGYNF. DNA of the CDR3: TGTGCCAGCGATAACCTCTATGGCTACAACTTC. V usage is TRBV7-9 and J usage is TRBJ1-2; unclear D gene. The germline CDR1 and CDR2 sequences are SEHNR and FQNEAQ (reference sequence). This CDR3 is built from 11 residues.

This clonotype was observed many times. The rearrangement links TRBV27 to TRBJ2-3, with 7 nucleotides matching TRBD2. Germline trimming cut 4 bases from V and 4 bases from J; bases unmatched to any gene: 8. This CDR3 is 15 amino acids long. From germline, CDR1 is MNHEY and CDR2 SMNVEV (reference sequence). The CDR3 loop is CASSYPGGVADTQYF. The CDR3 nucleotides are TGTGCCAGCAGTTACCCGGGGGGTGTAGCAGATACGCAGTATTTT.

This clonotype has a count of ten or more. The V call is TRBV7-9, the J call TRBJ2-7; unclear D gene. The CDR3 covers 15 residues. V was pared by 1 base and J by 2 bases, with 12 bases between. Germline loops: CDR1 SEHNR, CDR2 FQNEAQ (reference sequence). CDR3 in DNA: TGTGCCAGCAGCTTAGTGGGTGGTGGGGCCTACGAGCAGTACTTC. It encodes CASSLVGGGAYEQYF. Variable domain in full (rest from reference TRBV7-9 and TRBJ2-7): DTGVSQNPRHKITKRGQNVTFRCDPISEHNRLYWYRQTLGQGPEFLTYFQNEAQLEKSRLLSDRFSAERPKGSFSTLEIQRTEQGDSAMYLCASSLVGGGAYEQYFGPGTRLTVT.

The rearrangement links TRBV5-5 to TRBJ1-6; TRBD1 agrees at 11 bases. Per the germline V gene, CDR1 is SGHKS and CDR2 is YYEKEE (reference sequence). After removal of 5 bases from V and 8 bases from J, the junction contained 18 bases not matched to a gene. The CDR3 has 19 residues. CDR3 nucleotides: TGTGCCAGCAGTCGATCTCGTACGGTGGACAGGGGGCTCGATTCACCCCTCCACTTT. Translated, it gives CASSRSRTVDRGLDSPLHF.

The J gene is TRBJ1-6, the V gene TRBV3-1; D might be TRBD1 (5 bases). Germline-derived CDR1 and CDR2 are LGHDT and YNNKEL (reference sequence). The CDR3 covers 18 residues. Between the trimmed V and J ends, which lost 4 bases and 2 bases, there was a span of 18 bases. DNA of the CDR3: TGTGCCAGCAGCCCCCGGGACGGACCCTTCGCCTATAATTCACCCCTCCACTTT. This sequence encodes CASSPRDGPFAYNSPLHF.

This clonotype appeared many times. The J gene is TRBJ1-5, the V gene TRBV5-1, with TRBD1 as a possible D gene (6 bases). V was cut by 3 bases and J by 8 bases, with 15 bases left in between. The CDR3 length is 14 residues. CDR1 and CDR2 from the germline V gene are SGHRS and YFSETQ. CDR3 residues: CASSSQGVGEPQHF. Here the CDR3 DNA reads TGCGCCAGCAGCTCACAGGGCGTCGGGGAGCCCCAGCATTTT.

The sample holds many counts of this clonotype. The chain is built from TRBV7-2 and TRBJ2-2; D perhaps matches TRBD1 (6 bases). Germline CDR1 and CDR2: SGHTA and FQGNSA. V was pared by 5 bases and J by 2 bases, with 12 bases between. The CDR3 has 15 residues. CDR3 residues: CASSQGTINTGELFF. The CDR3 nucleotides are TGTGCCAGCAGCCAGGGGACCATTAACACCGGGGAGCTGTTTTTT.

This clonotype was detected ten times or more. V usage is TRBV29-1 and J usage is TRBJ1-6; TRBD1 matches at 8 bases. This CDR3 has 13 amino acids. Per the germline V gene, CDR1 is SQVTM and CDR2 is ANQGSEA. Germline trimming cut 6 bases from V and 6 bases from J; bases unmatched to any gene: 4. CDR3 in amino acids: CSVGTGLNSPLHF. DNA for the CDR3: TGCAGCGTCGGGACAGGCCTTAATTCACCCCTCCACTTT.

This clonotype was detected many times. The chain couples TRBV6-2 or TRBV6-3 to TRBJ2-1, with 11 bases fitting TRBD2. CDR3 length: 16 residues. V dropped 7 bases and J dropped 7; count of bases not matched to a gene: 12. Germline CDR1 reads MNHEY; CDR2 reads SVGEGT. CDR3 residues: CASNPGLAVLLNEQFF. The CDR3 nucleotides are TGTGCCAGCAATCCGGGACTAGCGGTGCTATTGAATGAGCAGTTCTTC.

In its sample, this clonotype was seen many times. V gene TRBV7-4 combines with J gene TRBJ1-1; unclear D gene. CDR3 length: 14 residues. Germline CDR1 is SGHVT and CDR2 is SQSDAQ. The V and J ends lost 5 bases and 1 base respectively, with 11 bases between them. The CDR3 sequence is CASSPPRKNTEAFF. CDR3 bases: TGTGCCAGCAGCCCGCCTCGAAAGAACACTGAAGCTTTCTTT.